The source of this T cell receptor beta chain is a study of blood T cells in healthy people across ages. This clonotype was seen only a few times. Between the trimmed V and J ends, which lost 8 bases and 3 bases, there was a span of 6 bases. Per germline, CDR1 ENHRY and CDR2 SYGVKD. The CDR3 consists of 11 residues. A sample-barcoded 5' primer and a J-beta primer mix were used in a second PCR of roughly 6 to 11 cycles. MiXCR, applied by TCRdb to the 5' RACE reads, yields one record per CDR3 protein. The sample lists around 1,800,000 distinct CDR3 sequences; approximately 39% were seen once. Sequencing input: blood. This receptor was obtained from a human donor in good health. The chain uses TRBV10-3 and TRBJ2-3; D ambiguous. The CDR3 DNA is TGTGCCATCGGGCTGACAGATACGCAGTATTTT. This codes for CAIGLTDTQYF.